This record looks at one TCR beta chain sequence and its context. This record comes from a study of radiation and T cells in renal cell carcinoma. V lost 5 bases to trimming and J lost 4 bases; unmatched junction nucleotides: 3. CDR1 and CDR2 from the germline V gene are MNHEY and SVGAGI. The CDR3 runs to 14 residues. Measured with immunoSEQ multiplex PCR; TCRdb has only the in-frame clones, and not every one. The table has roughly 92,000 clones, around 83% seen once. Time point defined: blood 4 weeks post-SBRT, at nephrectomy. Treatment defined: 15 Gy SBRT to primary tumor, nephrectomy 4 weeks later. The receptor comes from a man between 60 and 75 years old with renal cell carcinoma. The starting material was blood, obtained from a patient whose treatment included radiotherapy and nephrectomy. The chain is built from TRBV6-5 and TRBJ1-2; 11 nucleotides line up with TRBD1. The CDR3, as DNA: TGTGCCAGCAGTCCGGGACAGGGGGTCTATGGCTACACCTTC. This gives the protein CASSPGQGVYGYTF.